This T cell receptor beta chain was identified during a study of T cells in Graves' hyperthyroidism and ophthalmopathy. In the study overall: Pretreatment peripheral blood was obtained at initial diagnosis.

The J segment lost 7 bases and the V segment lost 2 bases, leaving 6 bases of the junction unmatched. Germline CDR1 is SGDLS and CDR2 is YYNGEE. This CDR3 has 15 residues. Amplification of TCR beta CDR3 regions was performed using RNA transcripts as template. A set of HTBI primers served as the primers for a first-round RT-PCR of the TCR CDR3. In TCRdb, the multiplex PCR reads were re-called with MiXCR into one record per CDR3 protein. The sample consists of around 600,000 distinct CDR3 sequences, 14% of them appearing once. Sequencing was carried out using blood. This receptor was obtained from a woman aged 18-29 years with Graves' ophthalmopathy. This chain joins TRBV9 and TRBJ1-4, with 9 bases aligning to TRBD1. CDR3 amino acids: CASSVAGTGSEKLFF. CDR3 sequence (DNA): TGTGCCAGCAGCGTGGCCGGGACAGGGTCTGAAAAACTGTTTTTT.